A selection of T cell receptor beta chains follows, all from one sample in a study of cytomegalovirus exposure and HLA in healthy donors. The repertoire was sequenced with immunoSEQ multiplex PCR; TCRdb's copy has only in-frame clones and lacks some. The sample yields some 150,000 clones, approximately 80% seen once. Sequenced input: PBMCs. The receptors derive from a woman aged 35 to 49 in good health and CMV-seropositive. CDR3s include the opening cysteine and the closing phenylalanine or tryptophan. The order of the fields is J gene, V gene, D gene, clone size, CDR3 length, CDR3 protein, CDR3 DNA. The D gene is left open where the match is weak. Some rows mark clone size as missing; the rest say once, few, many or name a class of expanded clone.

J gene: TRBJ2-7
V gene: TRBV7-9
D gene: -
clone size: few
CDR3 length: 14
CDR3 protein: CASSLLRGSYEQYF
CDR3 DNA: TGTGCCAGCAGCTTGTTGCGAGGATCCTACGAGCAGTACTTC

J gene: TRBJ2-1
V gene: TRBV27
D gene: TRBD2
clone size: -
CDR3 length: 14
CDR3 protein: CASAQGVAGVWQFF
CDR3 DNA: TGTGCCAGCGCTCAGGGGGTAGCGGGAGTATGGCAGTTCTTC

J gene: TRBJ1-2
V gene: TRBV28
D gene: -
clone size: -
CDR3 length: 16
CDR3 protein: CASSPAGGFGSSGYTF
CDR3 DNA: TGTGCCAGCAGTCCCGCGGGGGGGTTCGGTTCGTCTGGCTACACCTTC

J gene: TRBJ2-5
V gene: TRBV29-1
D gene: -
clone size: few
CDR3 length: 13
CDR3 protein: CSAEAGGAEEQYF
CDR3 DNA: TGCAGCGCAGAGGCAGGCGGAGCGGAAGAGCAGTACTTC

J gene: TRBJ2-7
V gene: TRBV2
D gene: TRBD2
clone size: -
CDR3 length: 15
CDR3 protein: CASSEALGGSREQYF
CDR3 DNA: TGTGCCAGCAGTGAAGCGCTTGGCGGGAGCAGGGAGCAGTACTTC

J gene: TRBJ1-1
V gene: TRBV7-3
D gene: TRBD1
clone size: -
CDR3 length: 14
CDR3 protein: CASSSGQGNTEAFF
CDR3 DNA: TGTGCCAGCAGCTCCGGACAGGGGAACACTGAAGCTTTCTTT

J gene: TRBJ1-6
V gene: TRBV19
D gene: -
clone size: -
CDR3 length: 13
CDR3 protein: CASSLTGGSPLHF
CDR3 DNA: TGTGCCAGTAGCTTAACGGGGGGATCACCCCTCCACTTT

J gene: TRBJ2-5
V gene: TRBV7-2
D gene: TRBD2
clone size: few
CDR3 length: 14
CDR3 protein: CASSLRGGETEQYF
CDR3 DNA: TGTGCCAGCAGCCTGCGGGGGGGCGAGACGGAGCAGTACTTC

J gene: TRBJ2-5
V gene: TRBV7-2
D gene: TRBD2
clone size: -
CDR3 length: 16
CDR3 protein: CASSLVPLAEQETQYF
CDR3 DNA: TGTGCCAGCAGCTTAGTCCCACTAGCGGAGCAAGAGACCCAGTACTTC

J gene: TRBJ1-2
V gene: TRBV5-1
D gene: -
clone size: -
CDR3 length: 15
CDR3 protein: CASSPGGSYNYGYTF
CDR3 DNA: TGCGCCAGCAGCCCAGGAGGCTCATATAACTATGGCTACACCTTC

J gene: TRBJ1-2
V gene: TRBV30
D gene: -
clone size: -
CDR3 length: 13
CDR3 protein: CAWGGRAGDGYTF
CDR3 DNA: TGTGCCTGGGGAGGGCGGGCAGGCGATGGCTACACCTTC

J gene: TRBJ2-7
V gene: TRBV12-2
D gene: -
clone size: -
CDR3 length: 17
CDR3 protein: CASRLKVEREDPYEQYF
CDR3 DNA: TGTGCAAGTCGCTTAAAGGTGGAGCGGGAGGATCCCTACGAGCAGTACTTC

J gene: TRBJ1-4
V gene: TRBV7-9
D gene: TRBD1
clone size: -
CDR3 length: 18
CDR3 protein: CASSQRDSQSRESEKLFF
CDR3 DNA: TGTGCCAGCAGCCAAAGGGACAGTCAGAGTCGGGAAAGTGAAAAACTGTTTTTT

J gene: TRBJ1-1
V gene: TRBV9
D gene: -
clone size: once
CDR3 length: 15
CDR3 protein: CASSVEDRMSTEAFF
CDR3 DNA: TGTGCCAGCAGCGTCGAGGACAGAATGAGCACTGAAGCTTTCTTT

J gene: TRBJ1-1
V gene: TRBV27
D gene: TRBD1
clone size: -
CDR3 length: 17
CDR3 protein: CASSFSYRGREGVEAFF
CDR3 DNA: TGTGCCAGCAGTTTCTCTTACAGGGGGCGCGAAGGTGTTGAAGCTTTCTTT

J gene: TRBJ1-1
V gene: TRBV10-3
D gene: -
clone size: -
CDR3 length: 13
CDR3 protein: CAITSSGAGQAFF
CDR3 DNA: TGTGCCATCACCTCCTCAGGGGCCGGGCAAGCTTTCTTT

J gene: TRBJ2-3
V gene: TRBV29-1
D gene: TRBD1
clone size: few
CDR3 length: 13
CDR3 protein: CSAKDRVTDTQYF
CDR3 DNA: TGCAGCGCAAAAGACAGGGTAACAGATACGCAGTATTTT

J gene: TRBJ2-3
V gene: TRBV5-1
D gene: -
clone size: -
CDR3 length: 15
CDR3 protein: CASKASGIREDTQYF
CDR3 DNA: TGCGCCAGCAAAGCTTCGGGGATCCGAGAAGATACGCAGTATTTT

J gene: TRBJ2-2
V gene: TRBV6-5
D gene: TRBD1
clone size: -
CDR3 length: 15
CDR3 protein: CASSYGTGGDGELFF
CDR3 DNA: TGTGCCAGCAGTTACGGAACAGGGGGAGACGGGGAGCTGTTTTTT

J gene: TRBJ1-1
V gene: TRBV7-6
D gene: -
clone size: -
CDR3 length: 12
CDR3 protein: CASSLEGAEAFF
CDR3 DNA: TGTGCCAGCAGCTTAGAAGGGGCTGAAGCTTTCTTT

J gene: TRBJ2-2
V gene: TRBV4-2
D gene: TRBD2
clone size: -
CDR3 length: 16
CDR3 protein: CASSSYISGGTGELFF
CDR3 DNA: TGTGCCAGCAGCTCGTACATAAGCGGGGGTACCGGGGAGCTGTTTTTT

J gene: TRBJ2-2
V gene: TRBV5-6
D gene: -
clone size: -
CDR3 length: 16
CDR3 protein: CASSLESGVITGELFF
CDR3 DNA: TGTGCCAGCAGCTTGGAGTCGGGAGTGATCACCGGGGAGCTGTTTTTT

J gene: TRBJ2-3
V gene: TRBV7-7
D gene: -
clone size: once
CDR3 length: 13
CDR3 protein: CASSLVLTDTQYF
CDR3 DNA: TGTGCCAGCAGCTTAGTCCTAACAGATACGCAGTATTTT

J gene: TRBJ2-7
V gene: TRBV7-9
D gene: TRBD1
clone size: -
CDR3 length: 14
CDR3 protein: CASSSDRVPYEQYF
CDR3 DNA: TGTGCCAGCAGCTCCGACAGGGTTCCCTACGAGCAGTACTTC

J gene: TRBJ1-5
V gene: TRBV6-5
D gene: TRBD1
clone size: -
CDR3 length: 15
CDR3 protein: CASSPRDRAVQPQHF
CDR3 DNA: TGTGCCAGCAGTCCCCGGGACAGGGCAGTGCAGCCCCAGCATTTT

J gene: TRBJ2-2
V gene: TRBV7-7
D gene: -
clone size: -
CDR3 length: 16
CDR3 protein: CASSRDITLYTGELFF
CDR3 DNA: TGTGCCAGCAGCAGGGACATCACACTTTACACCGGGGAGCTGTTTTTT

J gene: TRBJ1-2
V gene: TRBV5-4
D gene: -
clone size: once
CDR3 length: 14
CDR3 protein: CASSGGSESFGYTF
CDR3 DNA: TGTGCCAGCAGCGGAGGGTCCGAGAGCTTTGGCTACACCTTC

J gene: TRBJ1-5
V gene: TRBV9
D gene: TRBD1
clone size: -
CDR3 length: 15
CDR3 protein: CASSAAGTGNQPQHF
CDR3 DNA: TGTGCCAGCAGCGCCGCGGGGACAGGCAATCAGCCCCAGCATTTT

J gene: TRBJ2-1
V gene: TRBV11-1
D gene: TRBD2
clone size: -
CDR3 length: 15
CDR3 protein: CASSHTSATYNEQFF
CDR3 DNA: TGTGCCAGCAGCCATACTAGCGCCACCTACAATGAGCAGTTCTTC

J gene: TRBJ1-5
V gene: TRBV7-8
D gene: TRBD1
clone size: -
CDR3 length: 15
CDR3 protein: CASCPGTGYGQPQHF
CDR3 DNA: TGTGCCAGCTGTCCCGGGACAGGGTACGGTCAGCCCCAGCATTTT

J gene: TRBJ2-1
V gene: TRBV6-6
D gene: TRBD2
clone size: -
CDR3 length: 15
CDR3 protein: CASSHTLTSSNEQFF
CDR3 DNA: TGTGCCAGCAGCCACACTTTGACTAGCAGCAATGAGCAGTTCTTC

J gene: TRBJ1-1
V gene: TRBV11-2
D gene: TRBD1
clone size: -
CDR3 length: 15
CDR3 protein: CASSTGVGTNTEAFF
CDR3 DNA: TGTGCCAGCAGCACAGGGGTCGGGACGAACACTGAAGCTTTCTTT

J gene: TRBJ2-7
V gene: TRBV7-2
D gene: TRBD1
clone size: few
CDR3 length: 16
CDR3 protein: CASSTVGTGRSYEQYF
CDR3 DNA: TGTGCCAGCAGCACAGTTGGGACAGGACGCTCCTACGAGCAGTACTTC

J gene: TRBJ2-1
V gene: TRBV27
D gene: TRBD2
clone size: -
CDR3 length: 15
CDR3 protein: CASRAWTSGELEQFF
CDR3 DNA: TGTGCCAGCCGGGCATGGACTAGCGGGGAACTTGAGCAGTTCTTC

J gene: TRBJ2-3
V gene: TRBV7-2
D gene: TRBD2
clone size: -
CDR3 length: 16
CDR3 protein: CASSERDYPSTDTQYF
CDR3 DNA: TGTGCCAGCAGCGAACGGGACTACCCCAGCACAGATACGCAGTATTTT

J gene: TRBJ2-3
V gene: TRBV2
D gene: TRBD1
clone size: -
CDR3 length: 17
CDR3 protein: CASSSSGQARSTDTQYF
CDR3 DNA: TGTGCCAGCAGTTCTAGTGGACAGGCGCGTAGCACAGATACGCAGTATTTT

J gene: TRBJ1-5
V gene: TRBV6-1
D gene: -
clone size: few
CDR3 length: 15
CDR3 protein: CASSEWDPEGQPQHF
CDR3 DNA: TGTGCCAGCAGTGAATGGGACCCGGAGGGGCAGCCCCAGCATTTT

J gene: TRBJ2-3
V gene: TRBV10-2
D gene: TRBD2
clone size: -
CDR3 length: 15
CDR3 protein: CATALRLAGTDTQYF
CDR3 DNA: TGCGCCACCGCACTCAGGCTAGCGGGCACAGATACGCAGTATTTT

J gene: TRBJ2-1
V gene: TRBV4-2
D gene: -
clone size: -
CDR3 length: 15
CDR3 protein: CASSQFSESRGEQFF
CDR3 DNA: TGTGCCAGCAGCCAATTTTCTGAGTCAAGGGGTGAGCAGTTCTTC

J gene: TRBJ2-4
V gene: TRBV9
D gene: TRBD2
clone size: -
CDR3 length: 22
CDR3 protein: CASSTAADIGLAGVGAKNIQYF
CDR3 DNA: TGTGCCAGCAGCACTGCGGCGGACATTGGACTAGCGGGGGTCGGAGCCAAAAACATTCAGTACTTC

J gene: TRBJ1-5
V gene: TRBV2
D gene: -
clone size: -
CDR3 length: 14
CDR3 protein: CASSDQGSNQPQHF
CDR3 DNA: TGTGCCAGCAGTGACCAGGGCAGCAATCAGCCCCAGCATTTT

J gene: TRBJ2-7
V gene: TRBV9
D gene: TRBD1
clone size: -
CDR3 length: 15
CDR3 protein: CASSLKTGTPYEQYF
CDR3 DNA: TGTGCCAGCAGCCTCAAGACAGGGACACCCTACGAGCAGTACTTC

J gene: TRBJ1-6
V gene: TRBV5-1
D gene: TRBD1
clone size: -
CDR3 length: 14
CDR3 protein: CASSPGTGVSPLHF
CDR3 DNA: TGCGCCAGCAGCCCCGGGACAGGGGTTTCACCCCTCCACTTT

J gene: TRBJ2-1
V gene: TRBV29-1
D gene: -
clone size: -
CDR3 length: 12
CDR3 protein: CSVQDSIVEQFF
CDR3 DNA: TGCAGCGTCCAGGACTCGATTGTTGAGCAGTTCTTC

J gene: TRBJ2-2
V gene: TRBV28
D gene: TRBD1
clone size: -
CDR3 length: 14
CDR3 protein: CASRGTGYSGELFF
CDR3 DNA: TGTGCCAGCAGGGGGACAGGTTATTCCGGGGAGCTGTTTTTT

J gene: TRBJ2-3
V gene: TRBV4-3
D gene: -
clone size: -
CDR3 length: 15
CDR3 protein: CASSRGGVGTDTQYF
CDR3 DNA: TGCGCCAGCAGCCGCGGCGGGGTAGGGACAGATACGCAGTATTTT

J gene: TRBJ1-2
V gene: TRBV27
D gene: TRBD1
clone size: -
CDR3 length: 16
CDR3 protein: CASSLSGQGAEYGYTF
CDR3 DNA: TGTGCCAGCAGTTTATCGGGGCAGGGGGCTGAATATGGCTACACCTTC

J gene: TRBJ2-1
V gene: TRBV4-1
D gene: TRBD2
clone size: few
CDR3 length: 15
CDR3 protein: CASSQAELAGDEQFF
CDR3 DNA: TGCGCCAGCAGCCAAGCGGAACTAGCGGGAGATGAGCAGTTCTTC

J gene: TRBJ2-7
V gene: TRBV7-8
D gene: -
clone size: -
CDR3 length: 18
CDR3 protein: CASSLGTRVSGRWYEQYF
CDR3 DNA: TGTGCCAGCAGCTTAGGAACCCGGGTCTCGGGGAGATGGTACGAGCAGTACTTC

J gene: TRBJ2-1
V gene: TRBV7-8
D gene: -
clone size: -
CDR3 length: 14
CDR3 protein: CASSLIGLNDEQFF
CDR3 DNA: TGTGCCAGCAGCTTAATTGGGCTTAACGATGAGCAGTTCTTC

J gene: TRBJ2-1
V gene: TRBV7-8
D gene: TRBD2
clone size: -
CDR3 length: 16
CDR3 protein: CASSPRLAGGYNEQFF
CDR3 DNA: TGTGCCAGCAGCCCGCGACTAGCGGGAGGCTACAATGAGCAGTTCTTC

J gene: TRBJ1-1
V gene: TRBV4-1
D gene: -
clone size: -
CDR3 length: 13
CDR3 protein: CASSHLGSTEAFF
CDR3 DNA: TGCGCCAGCAGCCATTTGGGGAGCACTGAAGCTTTCTTT

J gene: TRBJ1-2
V gene: TRBV5-4
D gene: TRBD1
clone size: -
CDR3 length: 17
CDR3 protein: CASSLGYDRAAVDGYTF
CDR3 DNA: TGTGCCAGCAGCTTGGGATACGACAGGGCGGCGGTCGATGGCTACACCTTC

J gene: TRBJ1-2
V gene: TRBV25-1
D gene: -
clone size: few
CDR3 length: 12
CDR3 protein: CASWGGSKGYTF
CDR3 DNA: TGTGCCAGTTGGGGAGGGTCGAAAGGCTACACCTTC

J gene: TRBJ1-5
V gene: TRBV2
D gene: TRBD1
clone size: -
CDR3 length: 13
CDR3 protein: CASWTGRGQPQHF
CDR3 DNA: TGTGCCAGTTGGACAGGGAGGGGGCAGCCCCAGCATTTT